A selection of T cell receptor beta chains follows, all from one sample in a study of T cell responses to AZD1222 COVID-19 vaccine. The protocol was immunoSEQ multiplex PCR, while the TCRdb copy is restricted to in-frame clones and leaves out a portion. The table lists under 200,000 clones, 90% of them singletons. The sample was peripheral blood, taken on day 0 of AZD1222 vaccination. Every receptor here comes from an adult in good health. CDR3s include the opening cysteine and the closing phenylalanine or tryptophan. D genes are given only for firm matches. For some rows the clone size is stated as once, few or many, or as a class when expanded; others skip it.

v_gene,d_gene,j_gene,abundance,CDR3nt,CDR3aa
TRBV28,-,TRBJ1-1,-,TGTGCCAGCAGTTTATATTCCAGGGAAGCTTTCTTT,CASSLYSREAFF
TRBV10-2,TRBD2,TRBJ2-3,-,TGCGCCAGCATCGAAGTAGCGGGGGGGCACACAGATACGCAGTATTTT,CASIEVAGGHTDTQYF
TRBV9,-,TRBJ1-1,-,TGTGCCAGCAGCCCGGGTGCGCTTAAAGGCACTGAAGCTTTCTTT,CASSPGALKGTEAFF
TRBV6-5,TRBD1,TRBJ1-1,-,TGTGCCAGCACATACCAACAGGGGGTAGACACTGAAGCTTTCTTT,CASTYQQGVDTEAFF
TRBV6-2/TRBV6-3,TRBD2,TRBJ2-7,few,TGTGCCAGCAGTTACCCCGGGAGGGGCGGGATCGAGCAGTACTTC,CASSYPGRGGIEQYF
TRBV7-9,TRBD1,TRBJ1-1,-,TGTGCCAGCAGCTTAATGACAGGGCCCACTGAAGCTTTCTTT,CASSLMTGPTEAFF
TRBV20-1,-,TRBJ2-3,many,TGCAGTGCTCAGGGCCCTTATACGCAGTATTTT,CSAQGPYTQYF
TRBV28,TRBD1,TRBJ1-2,few,TGTGCCAGCAGAACCGGGACAGGGTTGGGGTATGGCTACACCTTC,CASRTGTGLGYGYTF
TRBV5-1,-,TRBJ1-2,-,TGCGCCAGCAGCTTGAACCGTGGGATTAACTATGGCTACACCTTC,CASSLNRGINYGYTF
TRBV19,-,TRBJ2-7,-,TGTGCCAGTAGTATTGGCCACCCCTACGAGCAGTACTTC,CASSIGHPYEQYF
TRBV30,-,TRBJ1-3,-,TGTGCCTTCAGGGAATCTGGAAACACCATATATTTT,CAFRESGNTIYF
TRBV6-6,-,TRBJ2-2,once,TGTGCCAGCAGTTACTATTCTACCACCGGGGAGCTGTTTTTT,CASSYYSTTGELFF
TRBV6-1,TRBD2,TRBJ2-7,few,TGTGCCAGCAGTGAAGCTAGCGGGGGGGCCTACGAGCAGTACTTC,CASSEASGGAYEQYF
TRBV7-6,-,TRBJ2-1,-,TGTGCCAGCAGCTTATCGGCAGGGGAGGGCAATGAGCAGTTCTTC,CASSLSAGEGNEQFF
TRBV7-2,TRBD1,TRBJ1-6,-,TGTGCCAGCAGCTTAGGAACAGGGGCCCCTAATTCACCCCTCCACTTT,CASSLGTGAPNSPLHF
TRBV10-3,TRBD1,TRBJ2-1,-,TGTGCCATCAGTGAAGGGGACAGAGCCTACAATGAGCAGTTCTTC,CAISEGDRAYNEQFF
TRBV20-1,-,TRBJ2-3,-,TGCAGTGCTAGTAGGGATACGCAGTATTTT,CSASRDTQYF
TRBV19,-,TRBJ1-5,-,TGTGCCAGTAGTATAGTCGTGGGAGATCAGCCCCAGCATTTT,CASSIVVGDQPQHF
TRBV30,-,TRBJ1-2,-,TGTGCCTGGAGTGTGGCCCCAGGGCCGGCCTATGGCTACACCTTC,CAWSVAPGPAYGYTF
TRBV19,-,TRBJ1-5,-,TGTGCCAGTAGTATTCCCAGGGGATCTAATCAGCCCCAGCATTTT,CASSIPRGSNQPQHF
TRBV5-1,-,TRBJ2-2,few,TGCGCCAGCATTGCCATTTCCGGGGAGCTGTTTTTT,CASIAISGELFF
TRBV4-1,TRBD2,TRBJ2-2,-,TGCGCCAGCAGCCAAGTTACCGGGGGGGCCACCGGGGAGCTGTTTTTT,CASSQVTGGATGELFF
TRBV5-5,-,TRBJ1-5,few,TGTGCCAGCAGCTTGTATTTGGTTTCCATTGGTCAGCCCCAGCATTTT,CASSLYLVSIGQPQHF
TRBV7-2,-,TRBJ1-4,-,TGTGCCAGCAGCCAGGCACCCGGGACTAATGAAAAACTGTTTTTT,CASSQAPGTNEKLFF
TRBV6-2/TRBV6-3,-,TRBJ2-1,-,TGTGCCAGCAGCGGACCACGTGGAAACAATGAGCAGTTCTTC,CASSGPRGNNEQFF
TRBV5-6,-,TRBJ2-3,-,TGTGCCACCACTTCCCTTAGGAGCACAGATACGCAGTATTTT,CATTSLRSTDTQYF
TRBV6-1,TRBD1,TRBJ1-5,once,TGTGCCAGCAGTGAAGGTGACAGGGGGCGTCAGCCCCAGCATTTT,CASSEGDRGRQPQHF
TRBV19,-,TRBJ2-1,-,TGTGCCAGTAGTATAGAGACTACTGGGGGTGAGCAGTTCTTC,CASSIETTGGEQFF
TRBV3-1/TRBV3-2,-,TRBJ1-5,-,TGTGCCAGCAGCCAAGATCACAGTCGCAATCAGCCCCAGCATTTT,CASSQDHSRNQPQHF
TRBV27,-,TRBJ1-2,-,TGTGCCAGCAGTTTAATTTCAGGGGTACCTGGCTACACCTTC,CASSLISGVPGYTF
TRBV5-1,-,TRBJ1-1,once,TGCGCCAGCGGGTCCGGGACGGTGAACACTGAAGCTTTCTTT,CASGSGTVNTEAFF
TRBV28,-,TRBJ2-5,-,TGTGCCAGCAGTCTTGACACCCAAGAGACCCAGTACTTC,CASSLDTQETQYF
TRBV6-6,-,TRBJ1-5,-,TGTGCCAGCAGTTACACGGGGGGCAATCAGCCCCAGCATTTT,CASSYTGGNQPQHF
TRBV9,TRBD2,TRBJ2-3,-,TGTGCCAGCAGCGTAGCCGCTAGCGGGGGTTACACAGATACGCAGTATTTT,CASSVAASGGYTDTQYF
TRBV28,-,TRBJ1-1,-,TGTGCCAGCAGGGGACGGCCTGCGAACACTGAAGCTTTCTTT,CASRGRPANTEAFF
TRBV28,-,TRBJ2-7,-,TGTGCCAGCAGTTTATTATCATACGAGCAGTACTTC,CASSLLSYEQYF
TRBV27,-,TRBJ1-1,-,TGTGCCAGCAGATTACAGGGTAGTAGCACTGAAGCTTTCTTT,CASRLQGSSTEAFF
TRBV7-9,-,TRBJ2-2,few,TGTGCCAGCAGCTTTGGGAACACCGGGGAGCTGTTTTTT,CASSFGNTGELFF
TRBV6-2/TRBV6-3,TRBD1,TRBJ1-2,medium-sized,TGTGCCAGCAGTTACTCCCCGGACAGGGGTACCTTTGGCTACACCTTC,CASSYSPDRGTFGYTF
TRBV7-9,TRBD1,TRBJ1-2,-,TGTGCCAGCAGCTACCGACAGGGGACATACGGCTACACCTTC,CASSYRQGTYGYTF
TRBV30,-,TRBJ1-2,-,TGTGCCTGGAGTGTTTCGGGGAATGGCTACACCTTC,CAWSVSGNGYTF
TRBV6-5,TRBD1,TRBJ2-7,-,TGTGCCAGCAGTTACTCGGGGACAGGGATCTACGAGCAGTACTTC,CASSYSGTGIYEQYF
TRBV6-5,-,TRBJ1-2,once,TGTGCCAGCAGTCATTGGACGGATGGCTACACCTTC,CASSHWTDGYTF
TRBV5-6,-,TRBJ1-5,-,TGTGCCAGCAGCTTGAGATCCCATCAGCCCCAGCATTTT,CASSLRSHQPQHF
TRBV2,-,TRBJ2-5,-,TGTGCCAGCAGTGATCTAGAGACCCAGTACTTC,CASSDLETQYF